Following are 18 T cell receptor beta chains from one sample sequenced in a study of OX40 agonist ivuxolimab in advanced cancers. TCRdb keeps only in-frame clones here, not all; method: immunoSEQ multiplex PCR. The sample lists more than 65,000 clones, about 80% occurring once. The sample here was CD4+ or CD8+ T cells sorted from blood, taken in a trial of the OX40 agonist ivuxolimab. These receptors were obtained from an adult with an advanced solid tumor such as melanoma, head and neck, liver or kidney cancer.

This clone was found once. The rearrangement joins TRBV6-6 to TRBJ2-3; TRBD2 aligns across 9 bases. In germline, CDR1 is MNHNY, CDR2 SVGAGI (reference sequence). The CDR3 is made up of 15 amino acids. V gave up 8 bases and J gave up 7 bases; unmatched junction bases: 13. The chain's CDR3 is CASREQAGGPYTQYF. In DNA, the CDR3 is TGTGCCAGCCGAGAACAGGCGGGGGGGCCTTATACGCAGTATTTT.

V and J are TRBV7-8 and TRBJ2-5; 10 bases match TRBD1. CDR1 SGHVS and CDR2 FQNEAQ come from the germline V gene. Germline trimming cut 2 bases from V and 6 bases from J; bases unmatched to any gene: 3. The CDR3 length is 14 residues. The CDR3 DNA reads as TGTGCCAGCAGCTTAAGGGACAGGGGAAAGACCCAGTACTTC. Protein product: CASSLRDRGKTQYF.

The chain joins TRBV5-4 to TRBJ2-2; TRBD2 is a possible D gene (7 bases). The germline V gene encodes CDR1 SGHNT and CDR2 YYREEE (reference sequence). V lost 4 bases and J lost 0, with 16 bases in between. CDR3 length equals 17 residues. In nucleotides, the CDR3 is TGTGCCAGCAGCCCCAGGGGCGCGGGGGCGAACACCGGGGAGCTGTTTTTT. It specifies CASSPRGAGANTGELFF.

J is TRBJ2-2 and V is TRBV4-1; D is unresolved. V lost 1 base, J lost 4 bases, and 10 bases lay in between. The CDR3 length is 15 residues. Germline V gene data show CDR1 as MGHRA and CDR2 as YSYEKL. CDR3 amino acids: CASSQAGRGTGELFF. CDR3 nucleotide sequence: TGCGCCAGCAGCCAAGCCGGGCGCGGCACCGGGGAGCTGTTTTTT.

The V gene is TRBV28, the J gene TRBJ2-1, with D possibly TRBD1 on 6 matching bases. Deletions cut 5 bases from V and 8 bases from J, with 19 bases between. CDR1 is MDHEN, CDR2 SYDVKM, per germline. The CDR3 length is 15 residues. CDR3 nucleotide sequence: TGTGCCAGCAGTACCCGGGACACCCTGCGGTATGAGCAGTTCTTC. It translates to CASSTRDTLRYEQFF.

The rearrangement links TRBV5-4 to TRBJ1-6; D is perhaps TRBD1 (5 bases). CDR1 is SGHNT, CDR2 YYREEE, per germline (reference sequence). The CDR3 has 15 residues. V gave up 5 bases and J gave up 6 bases, with 15 bases separating them. This chain's CDR3 is CASRPSRAVNSPLHF. As DNA, the CDR3 is TGTGCCAGCAGGCCCAGCAGGGCCGTTAATTCACCCCTCCACTTT.

About this clone itself: In the same sample, other DNA sequences code for this CDR3. The chain links TRBV9 to TRBJ2-3, with 10 bases lining up with TRBD2. This CDR3 spans 16 amino acids. Germline V CDR1 and CDR2: SGDLS, YYNGEE. J was trimmed by 6 bases and V by 0 bases; bases with no gene match: 7. For the CDR3, the DNA is TGTGCCAGCAGCGTAGAAGGCAGCGGGGGGGCCGATACGCAGTATTTT. It is translated as CASSVEGSGGADTQYF.

The J gene is TRBJ2-6, the V gene TRBV19; D is uncertain. Trimming cost V 3 bases and J 0 bases, with 9 bases left between them. Germline values: CDR1 LNHDA, CDR2 SQIVND (reference sequence). This CDR3 comprises 16 residues. CDR3 sequence (DNA): TGTGCCAGTAGTATGGCTCGCAGCTCTGGGGCCAACGTCCTGACTTTC. Protein sequence: CASSMARSSGANVLTF. The full variable domain, in which reference TRBV19 and TRBJ2-6 provide the parts outside the CDR3, is DGGITQSPKYLFRKEGQNVTLSCEQNLNHDAMYWYRQDPGQGLRLIYYSQIVNDFQKGDIAEGYSVSREKKESFPLTVTSAQKNPTAFYLCASSMARSSGANVLTFGAGSRLTVL.

CDR3 in amino acids: CASSSYGGEQYF. CDR3 nucleotides: TGTGCCAGCAGCTCCTATGGAGGGGAGCAGTACTTC. V is TRBV7-2 and J is TRBJ2-7; a possible D gene is TRBD2 (6 bases). The CDR3 length is 12 residues. CDR1 SGHTA and CDR2 FQGNSA come from the germline V gene. Deletions cut 4 bases from V and 7 bases from J, with 11 bases between.

The rearrangement joins TRBV28 to TRBJ1-2, with 7 nucleotides matching TRBD1. This CDR3 contains 15 residues. V shed 5 bases and J 4 bases; nucleotides not matched to a gene: 10. Germline V gives CDR1 MDHEN, CDR2 SYDVKM. This CDR3 reads CASSGRRGLGYGYTF. DNA for the CDR3: TGTGCCAGCAGTGGCCGGAGGGGGCTAGGCTATGGCTACACCTTC.

The chain links TRBV20-1 to TRBJ2-3; D ambiguous. V lost 6 bases, J lost 2 bases, and 6 bases lay in between. Germline lookup yields CDR1 DFQATT and CDR2 SNEGSKA (reference sequence). There are 11 residues in the CDR3. The CDR3 here is CSAYNTDTQYF. CDR3 sequence (DNA): TGCAGTGCCTATAACACAGATACGCAGTATTTT.

The DNA of the CDR3 is TGTGCCAGCAGCGCCGGGACTAGCGGGGGGGAGACCCAGTACTTC. Translation gives CASSAGTSGGETQYF. The V gene is TRBV9, the J gene TRBJ2-5, with 15 bases aligning to TRBD2. The CDR3 runs 15 residues. Germline loops: CDR1 SGDLS, CDR2 YYNGEE. The ends lost 3 bases at V and 5 bases at J; junction bases unmatched: 2.

The J gene is TRBJ1-1, the V gene TRBV6-1; D unresolved. The V gene lost 7 bases and the J gene lost 1 base, with 10 bases spanning the gap. CDR1 and CDR2 from the germline V gene are MNHNS and SASEGT. The CDR3 consists of 13 residues. CDR3 nucleotide sequence: TGTGCCAGCACTAGTCAGCCGAACACTGAAGCTTTCTTT. Residues: CASTSQPNTEAFF.

This clone showed up just a few times. This chain links TRBV4-1 with TRBJ2-3, with 8 nucleotides matching TRBD2. V trimming: 1 base; J trimming: 6 bases; junction bases outside the gene matches: 12. CDR1 is MGHRA, CDR2 YSYEKL, per germline. CDR3 size: 17 residues. CDR3 DNA sequence: TGCGCCAGCAGCCAAGTTCGGGGAGCGGGAGCTCTCGATACGCAGTATTTT. Translated: CASSQVRGAGALDTQYF.

The rearrangement links TRBV30 to TRBJ1-3; possible D gene TRBD1, 5 bases. Germline CDR1 is GTSNPN and CDR2 is SVGIG (reference sequence). V was cut by 0 bases and J by 7 bases, with 16 bases left in between. The CDR3 has 15 residues. The CDR3 reads CAWSVTATRGNTIYF. CDR3 in DNA: TGTGCCTGGAGTGTGACGGCAACTCGGGGGAACACCATATATTTT.

This chain connects TRBV27 to TRBJ1-5; tentative D call: TRBD1 (6 bases). The V gene's germline CDR1 is MNHEY and CDR2 SMNVEV (reference sequence). This CDR3 contains 15 residues. V lost 4 bases and J 0 bases, leaving 10 bases between the germline ends. This CDR3 is CASSYQGISNQPQHF. CDR3 DNA: TGTGCCAGCAGTTACCAGGGGATTAGCAATCAGCCCCAGCATTTT.

This clone was seen once. The genes are TRBV27 and TRBJ2-6, with 7 bases identical to TRBD1. The CDR3 covers 15 residues. The V segment lost 6 bases and the J segment 1 base; nucleotides outside the gene matches: 3. Germline-derived CDR1 and CDR2 are MNHEY and SMNVEV (reference sequence). The CDR3 sequence is CASSETGSGANVLTF. The CDR3 DNA reads TGTGCCAGCAGCGAGACAGGGTCTGGGGCCAACGTCCTGACTTTC.

The rearrangement links TRBV29-1 to TRBJ2-2; D not certain. CDR1 is SQVTM and CDR2 is ANQGSEA in the germline V gene. The CDR3 consists of 14 residues. Trimming left V 6 bases short and J 0 bases short, with 11 bases between. For the CDR3, the DNA is TGCAGCGTCGCCGTCTGGGCGAACACCGGGGAGCTGTTTTTT. It is translated as CSVAVWANTGELFF.